These 22 T cell receptor beta chains were all obtained from the same sample, sequenced in a study of blood T cell repertoires in COVID-19 (dated by TCRdb to the early 2020s). Library generation was performed with the immunoSEQ multiplex PCR assay. Entries here come from immuneACCESS through TCRdb and include only in-frame sequences with V and J called. Some clones fail to appear in such tables; in the studies checked, an unresolved V gene covers under half of the shortfall, and the cause of the remainder is unknown. This sample is represented by 210,000 or so clones; 85% to 90% of them were singletons. Of the sample, approximately 2.5% is held by the ten largest clones. Sequences were obtained from peripheral blood. These TCRs come from a man aged 30 to 45 with COVID-19, enrolled during active disease.

This chain links TRBV6-5 with TRBJ1-2; TRBD1 is a possible D gene (6 bases). Germline assignment: CDR1 MNHEY and CDR2 SVGAGI. The V gene lost 3 bases and the J gene lost 8 bases, with 13 bases spanning the gap. The CDR3 runs 13 residues. CDR3 region: CASSYSQGQGYTF. CDR3 bases: TGTGCCAGCAGTTATTCTCAGGGGCAAGGCTACACCTTC.

J is TRBJ2-5 and V is TRBV9; 8 positions agree with TRBD1. With 0 bases clipped from V and 1 base from J, the junction kept 14 bases outside the gene matches. CDR3 length: 19 residues. CDR1 is SGDLS, CDR2 YYNGEE, per germline. CDR3 DNA: TGTGCCAGCAGCGTAGGTCGATATCCGGGACAGGATTTCCAAGAGACCCAGTACTTC. It yields the protein CASSVGRYPGQDFQETQYF. Supplemented by reference TRBV9 and TRBJ2-5, the full variable domain reads DSGVTQTPKHLITATGQRVTLRCSPRSGDLSVYWYQQSLDQGLQFLIQYYNGEERAKGNILERFSAQQFPDLHSELNLSSLELGDSALYFCASSVGRYPGQDFQETQYFGPGTRLLVL.

This clone came up once. V and J are TRBV5-1 and TRBJ2-1; TRBD1 aligns across 10 bases. This CDR3 spans 17 amino acids. J was trimmed by 4 bases and V by 4 bases; bases with no gene match: 11. Germline V CDR1 and CDR2: SGHRS, YFSETQ. The CDR3 coding sequence is TGCGCCAGCAGCGTAATCTCGGGACAGGGGATTTACAATGAGCAGTTCTTC. This encodes CASSVISGQGIYNEQFF.

The genes are TRBV4-2 and TRBJ1-5; D is unclear. Deletions cut 0 bases from V and 2 bases from J, with 5 bases between. The CDR3 has 14 residues. CDR1 LGHNA and CDR2 YNFKEQ come from the germline V gene. The CDR3 DNA reads TGTGCCAGCAGCCAAGAACGCGGCAATCAGCCCCAGCATTTT. Protein: CASSQERGNQPQHF.

The rearrangement uses TRBV10-3 and TRBJ1-1; D ambiguous. Germline-derived CDR1 and CDR2 are ENHRY and SYGVKD. CDR3 length equals 17 residues. The V end lost 0 bases, the J end lost 0 bases, and 14 bases lay between the germline ends. The CDR3 DNA is TGTGCCATCAGTGAGTCAGGCTGGGGAGCCATGAACACTGAAGCTTTCTTT. This translates into CAISESGWGAMNTEAFF.

The chain joins TRBV25-1 to TRBJ2-5, with D unresolved. CDR3 length equals 14 residues. Trimming took 3 bases from V and 4 from J, leaving 12 bases between them. Germline lookup yields CDR1 MGHDK and CDR2 SYGVNS. The CDR3 region is CASSDDGGRETQYF. In DNA, the CDR3 is TGTGCCAGCAGTGATGATGGCGGCCGAGAGACCCAGTACTTC.

The chain is built from TRBV7-3 and TRBJ2-2, with D perhaps TRBD1 (5 bases). The germline V gene encodes CDR1 SGHTA and CDR2 FQGTGA. The CDR3 is made up of 15 amino acids. Trimming stripped 5 bases from V and 0 bases from J, with 10 bases between. CDR3 in DNA: TGTGCCAGCAGCCTGGGCAGGGCGAACACCGGGGAGCTGTTTTTT. It translates to CASSLGRANTGELFF.

V is TRBV27 and J is TRBJ1-2; tentatively, D is TRBD1 (5 bases). CDR3 length equals 12 residues. Per germline, CDR1 MNHEY and CDR2 SMNVEV (reference sequence). V was trimmed by 2 bases and J by 8 bases, leaving 9 bases between them. For the CDR3, the DNA is TGTGCCAGCAGTTTACGCGGGGACGGCTACACCTTC. Translated: CASSLRGDGYTF.

The chain recombines TRBV30 with TRBJ1-1, with D perhaps TRBD1 (6 bases). The CDR3 runs 13 residues. CDR1 GTSNPN and CDR2 SVGIG come from the germline V gene (reference sequence). Trimming cost V 5 bases and J 1 base, with 11 bases left between them. This CDR3 reads CAWYRAGNTEAFF. The CDR3, as DNA: TGTGCCTGGTACAGGGCTGGGAACACTGAAGCTTTCTTT.

The DNA for the CDR3 is TGTGCCAGCAGTTCCAGAGACGGTCTGGGAGCCCAGCATTTT. Translating gives CASSSRDGLGAQHF. The rearrangement uses TRBV27 and TRBJ1-5; D not certain. Trimming pared 4 bases from V and 11 bases from J, leaving 18 bases between. The CDR3 has 14 residues. Germline V gene data show CDR1 as MNHEY and CDR2 as SMNVEV (reference sequence).

The V and J genes are TRBV29-1 and TRBJ2-5, with D perhaps TRBD2 (7 bases). This CDR3 is built from 13 residues. V gave up 2 bases and J gave up 4 bases, with 11 bases separating them. The germline V gene encodes CDR1 SQVTM and CDR2 ANQGSEA. The CDR3 DNA reads as TGCAGCGTTGAATACAGGGAGGGAGAGACCCAGTACTTC. This codes for CSVEYREGETQYF.

The rearrangement uses TRBV19 and TRBJ1-1; a possible D gene is TRBD1 (6 bases). V dropped 0 bases and J dropped 0 bases, with 8 bases sitting between them. Looked up from germline, CDR1 is LNHDA and CDR2 is SQIVND (reference sequence). The CDR3 covers 15 residues. The CDR3 protein is CASSIDGGLNTEAFF. Here the CDR3 DNA reads TGTGCCAGTAGTATAGATGGGGGCCTGAACACTGAAGCTTTCTTT.

The rearrangement joins TRBV29-1 to TRBJ1-5; 12 bases fit TRBD1. Unmatched junction bases numbered 8, after V lost 7 bases and J lost 1 base. The V gene's germline CDR1 is SQVTM and CDR2 ANQGSEA. The CDR3 length is 16 residues. The CDR3 protein is CSAAGTGGGSNQPQHF. The CDR3 nucleotides read TGCAGCGCGGCAGGGACAGGGGGCGGAAGCAATCAGCCCCAGCATTTT.

The rearrangement joins TRBV5-6 to TRBJ2-7; D call uncertain. There are 14 residues in the CDR3. The V end lost 0 bases, the J end lost 3 bases, and 10 bases lay between the germline ends. Germline CDR1 reads SGHDT; CDR2 reads YYEEEE. In DNA, the CDR3 is TGTGCCAGCAGCTTGGCCCCTACCGGCTACGAGCAGTACTTC. This encodes CASSLAPTGYEQYF.

In this sample, this clone turned up a few times. The chain uses TRBV6-5 and TRBJ1-2, with 9 bases fitting TRBD1. With V trimmed by 9 bases and J by 10 bases, 18 bases remained unmatched. The CDR3 has 15 residues. Germline V gene lookup returns CDR1 MNHEY and CDR2 SVGAGI. The CDR3 reads CASLSHRGRKEVYTF. The CDR3 DNA reads TGTGCCAGTCTCTCCCACAGGGGGCGGAAAGAGGTCTACACCTTC.

The chain is built from TRBV29-1 and TRBJ2-1; D possibly corresponds to TRBD1 (5 bases). The V end lost 7 bases, the J end lost 2 bases, and 15 bases lay between the germline ends. The CDR3 length is 14 residues. Germline V CDR1 and CDR2: SQVTM, ANQGSEA. Here the CDR3 reads CSARQREAYNEQFF. The DNA of the CDR3 is TGCAGCGCCAGACAGAGAGAAGCCTACAATGAGCAGTTCTTC.

The rearrangement uses TRBV11-3 and TRBJ2-7; D remains ambiguous. CDR3 size: 13 residues. CDR1 is SGHNT and CDR2 is YENEEA in the germline V gene. The V end was cut by 4 bases, the J end by 1 base, with 8 bases between. CDR3 amino acids: CASSYQDSYEQYF. The CDR3 coding sequence is TGTGCCAGCAGCTACCAGGATTCCTACGAGCAGTACTTC.

The V gene is TRBV29-1, the J gene TRBJ2-3; TRBD2 matches 8 bases. Looked up from germline, CDR1 is SQVTM and CDR2 is ANQGSEA. This CDR3 contains 16 residues. V was pared by 0 bases and J by 2 bases, with 7 bases of the junction left unmatched. The CDR3: CSVEDTPSGLTDTQYF. The CDR3, as DNA: TGCAGCGTTGAAGACACCCCTAGCGGGCTCACAGATACGCAGTATTTT.

This chain uses TRBV5-1 with TRBJ2-1, with 7 bases identical to TRBD1. CDR3 length equals 17 residues. V lost 4 bases and J lost 4; bases outside the gene matches: 14. Germline V gene data show CDR1 as SGHRS and CDR2 as YFSETQ. The CDR3 sequence is CASSLQWGRGSYNEQFF. The CDR3 DNA is TGCGCCAGCAGCCTCCAGTGGGGCAGGGGGTCTTACAATGAGCAGTTCTTC.

This rearrangement joins TRBV7-3 to TRBJ1-3; 10 bases are shared with TRBD1. This CDR3 is built from 15 residues. V was pared by 4 bases and J by 3 bases, with 3 bases of the junction left unmatched. The germline gives CDR1 SGHTA, CDR2 FQGTGA. CDR3 amino acids: CASSSGQGFGNTIYF. The CDR3, as DNA: TGTGCCAGCAGCTCGGGACAGGGGTTTGGAAACACCATATATTTT.

V usage is TRBV19 and J usage is TRBJ1-1, with D perhaps TRBD1 (6 bases). The CDR3 has 14 amino acids. Germline V lookup: CDR1 LNHDA, CDR2 SQIVND (reference sequence). The ends were cut back, 5 bases at V and 1 base at J, with 11 bases in the middle. CDR3 DNA sequence: TGTGCCAGTAGTTTGGGCAGGGGGAACACTGAAGCTTTCTTT. Protein sequence: CASSLGRGNTEAFF.

The rearrangement joins TRBV19 to TRBJ1-2; 8 bases match TRBD1. CDR1 is LNHDA and CDR2 is SQIVND in the germline V gene (reference sequence). Losses at the gene ends were 6 bases for V and 0 bases for J; bases not matched to a gene: 6. There are 15 residues in the CDR3. This CDR3 reads CASSGGQGANYGYTF. The CDR3 DNA follows: TGTGCCAGTAGCGGAGGACAGGGCGCTAACTATGGCTACACCTTC.